This TCR beta chain comes out of a study of T-cell memory formation after mild COVID-19. Overall study context: Each donor largely had its own TCR clusters.

This clonotype has only a few counts. TCRdb used MiXCR to reprocess the 5' RACE reads, holding one entry per CDR3 protein. This table has 580,000 or so distinct CDR3 sequences, 15% to 20% appearing once. The CDR3 runs to 15 residues. CDR1 MNHEY and CDR2 SVGEGT come from the germline V gene. Trimming removed 5 bases from V and 5 bases from J, with 16 bases in between. Sample: PBMCs or a T cell subset sorted from them (not recorded which). The chain carries TRBV6-2 or TRBV6-3 and TRBJ2-1; D unclear. The TCR was taken from an adult woman who had mild COVID-19 (a few samples of this study predate the infection). Cell type and time point are not known. The DNA for the CDR3 is TGTGCCAGCAGTCCCCACCGCGGCCGAAACAATGAGCAGTTCTTC. Protein: CASSPHRGRNNEQFF.